This T cell receptor (beta chain) was retrieved from a study of blood T cell repertoires in COVID-19. This clone was counted between two and nine times. A much larger clone differs by one base, so this may be a read error. The sample has other DNA sequences that encode this CDR3 too. Generated by immunoSEQ multiplex PCR, the TCRdb table keeps only in-frame clones and is missing some. This table holds around 170,000 clones, about 85% found once. The TCR was taken from a man between 65 and 79 years old who had recovered from COVID-19. The specimen sequenced was peripheral blood.

CDR3 nucleotides: TGTGCCAGCAAGGGACAGGGGGGCGAGCAGTACTTC. This sequence encodes CASKGQGGEQYF. V usage is TRBV28 and J usage is TRBJ2-7, with 11 bases matching TRBD1. The V gene's germline CDR1 is MDHEN and CDR2 SYDVKM. The trim removed 7 bases at V and 6 bases at J, leaving 2 bases unmatched. The CDR3 extends over 12 amino acids. The variable domain in full, with the rest retrieved from reference TRBV28 and TRBJ2-7, is DVKVTQSSRYLVKRTGEKVFLECVQDMDHENMFWYRQDPGLGLRLIYFSYDVKMKEKGDIPEGYSVSREKKERFSLILESASTNQTSMYLCASKGQGGEQYFGPGTRLTVT.